This TCR beta chain is from a study of T cells in tuberculosis. Time point described: new active TB diagnosis, blood taken before or within 7 days of starting treatment. CDR3 length: 15 residues. Germline CDR1 reads SNHLY; CDR2 reads FYNNEI. The V segment lost 6 bases and the J segment 3 bases; nucleotides outside the gene matches: 10. Profiling relied on immunoSEQ multiplex PCR, and the TCRdb table lists in-frame clones only, not all of them. The data hold about 49,000 clones, with over 90% observed a single time. Here the sequenced sample was PBMCs, taken at tuberculosis diagnosis. The sequence derives from an adult with tuberculosis. The rearrangement joins TRBV2 to TRBJ1-2, with 7 bases aligning to TRBD1. The CDR3 is CASRGIQGFDYGYTF. In DNA, the CDR3 is TGTGCCAGCAGGGGGATACAGGGGTTTGACTATGGCTACACCTTC.